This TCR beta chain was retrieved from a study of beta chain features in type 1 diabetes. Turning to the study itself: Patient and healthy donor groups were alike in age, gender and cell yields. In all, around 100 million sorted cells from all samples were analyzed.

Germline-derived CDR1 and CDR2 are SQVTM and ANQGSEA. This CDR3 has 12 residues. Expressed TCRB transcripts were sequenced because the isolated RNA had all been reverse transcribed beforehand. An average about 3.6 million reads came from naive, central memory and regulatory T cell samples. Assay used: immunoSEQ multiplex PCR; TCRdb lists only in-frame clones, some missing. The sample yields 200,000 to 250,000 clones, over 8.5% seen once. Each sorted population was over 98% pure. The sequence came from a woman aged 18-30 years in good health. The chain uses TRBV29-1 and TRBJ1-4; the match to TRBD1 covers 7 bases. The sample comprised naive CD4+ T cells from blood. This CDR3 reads CDRRDRGEKLFF. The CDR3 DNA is TGCGACCGACGGGACAGAGGTGAAAAACTGTTTTTT.